Shown below are 18 T cell receptor beta chains from a single sample sequenced in a study of blood T cell repertoires in COVID-19. Profiling relied on immunoSEQ multiplex PCR, and the TCRdb table lists in-frame clones only, not all of them. The sample has fewer than 200,000 clones, around nine tenths seen once. The sample was peripheral blood. Every receptor here comes from a woman aged 70-85 years with COVID-19, enrolled during active disease.

This clone appeared once. The rearrangement joins TRBV7-9 to TRBJ2-1, with TRBD2 matching over 12 bases. J lost 5 bases, V lost 2 bases, and 13 bases had no gene match. CDR3 size: 19 residues. Germline CDR1 SEHNR, CDR2 FQNEAQ (reference sequence). The CDR3 here is CASSLLGTSGRRTDNEQFF. DNA of the CDR3: TGTGCCAGCAGCTTATTGGGCACTAGCGGGAGGAGGACGGACAATGAGCAGTTCTTC. The whole variable domain, remainder taken from reference TRBV7-9 and TRBJ2-1, is DTGVSQNPRHKITKRGQNVTFRCDPISEHNRLYWYRQTLGQGPEFLTYFQNEAQLEKSRLLSDRFSAERPKGSFSTLEIQRTEQGDSAMYLCASSLLGTSGRRTDNEQFFGPGTRLTVL.

The chain has TRBV7-8 and TRBJ1-3; D remains ambiguous. The CDR3 is made up of 15 amino acids. Deletions cut 1 base from V and 0 bases from J, with 7 bases between. Looked up from germline, CDR1 is SGHVS and CDR2 is FQNEAQ. The CDR3 region is CASSLVGSSGNTIYF. The CDR3 DNA follows: TGTGCCAGCAGCTTAGTCGGGAGCTCTGGAAACACCATATATTTT. The variable domain in full, completed from reference TRBV7-8 and TRBJ1-3, reads GAGVSQSPRYKVAKRGQDVALRCDPISGHVSLFWYQQALGQGPEFLTYFQNEAQLDKSGLPSDRFFAERPEGSVSTLKIQRTQQEDSAVYLCASSLVGSSGNTIYFGEGSWLTVV.

The CDR3: CASGWPQGGEQFF. In DNA, the CDR3 is TGTGCCAGCGGATGGCCCCAAGGGGGTGAGCAGTTCTTC. The chain couples TRBV2 to TRBJ2-1; D may be TRBD1 (6 bases). The CDR3 contains 13 residues. The germline V gene encodes CDR1 SNHLY and CDR2 FYNNEI. With 8 bases removed from V and 9 bases from J, the gap between germline ends came to 17 bases.

The chain links TRBV7-2 to TRBJ1-5; D not resolved. Trimming took off 3 bases at V and 2 bases at J, with 14 bases between the two ends. Germline CDR1 SGHTA, CDR2 FQGNSA. The CDR3 is 16 amino acids. CDR3 region: CASSFMGLGGNQPQHF. In DNA form, the CDR3 reads TGTGCCAGCAGCTTCATGGGCCTGGGAGGCAATCAGCCCCAGCATTTT.

This clone has a single count. The rearrangement links TRBV9 to TRBJ2-2; D is ambiguous. Trimming stripped 2 bases from V and 4 bases from J, with 18 bases between. Germline loops: CDR1 SGDLS, CDR2 YYNGEE. The CDR3 is made up of 17 amino acids. The CDR3 DNA follows: TGTGCCAGCAGCGTTTTCGTAGAGGTACGGAGCACCGGGGAGCTGTTTTTT. Encoded protein: CASSVFVEVRSTGELFF.

The chain uses TRBV19 and TRBJ2-7; 10 bases are shared with TRBD2. CDR3 length equals 13 residues. Germline V gene sequence: CDR1 LNHDA, CDR2 SQIVND (reference sequence). V was pared by 6 bases and J by 5 bases, with 4 bases of the junction left unmatched. CDR3 amino acids: CASRSSGGHEQYF. CDR3 nucleotides: TGTGCCAGTAGGTCTAGCGGGGGTCACGAGCAGTACTTC.

This chain connects TRBV9 to TRBJ2-7; TRBD2 matches at 13 bases. V dropped 4 bases and J dropped 2; count of bases not matched to a gene: 3. CDR1 is SGDLS, CDR2 YYNGEE, per germline. This CDR3 has 15 amino acids. The CDR3 DNA reads TGTGCCAGCAGCCAAGGACTAGCGGGAGCCTACGAGCAGTACTTC. This gives the protein CASSQGLAGAYEQYF.

The rearrangement joins TRBV27 to TRBJ2-3, with TRBD2 matching 8 bases. The germline gives CDR1 MNHEY, CDR2 SMNVEV (reference sequence). V lost 5 bases to trimming and J lost 2 bases; unmatched junction nucleotides: 6. CDR3 length: 15 amino acids. The CDR3 region is CASSDTSGLTDTQYF. For the CDR3, the DNA is TGTGCCAGCAGTGATACTAGCGGACTCACAGATACGCAGTATTTT.

CDR3 in amino acids: CASSQDSGENYGYTF. The CDR3 bases are TGCGCCAGCAGCCAAGATTCGGGAGAGAACTATGGCTACACCTTC. The rearrangement uses TRBV4-1 and TRBJ1-2, with D unclear. CDR3 length equals 15 residues. V lost 0 bases and J 2 bases, leaving 10 bases between the germline ends. Germline V lookup: CDR1 MGHRA, CDR2 YSYEKL.

The chain carries TRBV5-1 and TRBJ2-3, with a weak D call TRBD1 (5 bases). The CDR3 consists of 16 residues. Germline V gene sequence: CDR1 SGHRS, CDR2 YFSETQ. V lost 0 bases, J lost 3 bases, and 14 bases lay in between. CDR3 sequence (DNA): TGCGCCAGCAGCTTGGCCATCGGTAGGGGTACAGATACGCAGTATTTT. Its protein is CASSLAIGRGTDTQYF.

This clone has only one observation. The V call is TRBV6-2 or TRBV6-3, the J call TRBJ2-1, with TRBD2 identical over 7 bases. The germline V gene has CDR1 MNHEY and CDR2 SVGEGT. V lost 2 bases and J lost 5; bases outside the gene matches: 3. This CDR3 has 14 residues. CDR3 sequence (DNA): TGTGCCAGCAGTTACCGGGAGGTCAACAATGAGCAGTTCTTC. It codes for CASSYREVNNEQFF.

The chain joins TRBV3-1 (or the pseudogene TRBV3-2) to TRBJ2-4; 7 bases agree with TRBD2. J was trimmed by 8 bases and V by 4 bases; bases with no gene match: 8. Germline CDR1 LGHDT, CDR2 YNNKEL (reference sequence). The CDR3 is made up of 14 amino acids. The CDR3 protein is CASSPRLAADIQYF. CDR3 nucleotide sequence: TGTGCCAGCAGCCCTAGACTAGCAGCCGACATTCAGTACTTC.

The V call is TRBV19, the J call TRBJ2-5, with 7 nucleotides matching TRBD1. Unmatched junction bases numbered 7, after V lost 4 bases and J lost 2 bases. Per the germline V gene, CDR1 is LNHDA and CDR2 is SQIVND (reference sequence). This CDR3 has 15 residues. CDR3 loop: CASSRTGTAQETQYF. DNA of the CDR3: TGTGCCAGTAGTAGAACCGGGACAGCGCAAGAGACCCAGTACTTC.

The chain is built from TRBV27 and TRBJ1-1; 7 nucleotides align to TRBD1. Unmatched junction bases numbered 12, after V lost 7 bases and J lost 1 base. Looked up from germline, CDR1 is MNHEY and CDR2 is SMNVEV (reference sequence). The CDR3 is 16 residues long. CDR3: CASNLTTGVPNTEAFF. The CDR3 bases are TGTGCCAGCAACCTGACTACAGGGGTCCCGAACACTGAAGCTTTCTTT.

The DNA for the CDR3 is TGCGCCAGCAGCTCGGGGACTAGCGGGAGTTACGAGCAGTACTTC. This translates into CASSSGTSGSYEQYF. This chain links TRBV5-1 with TRBJ2-7; 14 nucleotides match TRBD2. The CDR3 spans 15 residues. V shed 3 bases, J shed 4 bases, and the junction held 3 bases outside the gene matches. Germline values: CDR1 SGHRS, CDR2 YFSETQ.

The CDR3 DNA reads as TGTGCCAGCAGCGCCCGGACCGCAGGGCAAGAGACCCAGTACTTC. This sequence encodes CASSARTAGQETQYF. The V and J genes are TRBV11-3 and TRBJ2-5; perhaps TRBD1 as D (5 bases). Trimming pared 5 bases from V and 2 bases from J, leaving 15 bases between. In germline, CDR1 is SGHNT, CDR2 YENEEA. The CDR3 covers 15 residues.

This clone was detected only a few times. The chain links TRBV19 to TRBJ1-5; 8 bases agree with TRBD1. The V gene's germline CDR1 is LNHDA and CDR2 SQIVND (reference sequence). The CDR3 contains 15 residues. V trimming: 6 bases; J trimming: 4 bases; junction bases outside the gene matches: 8. This CDR3 is CASRIRQGSNQPQHF. The CDR3 bases are TGTGCCAGTAGAATAAGACAGGGGTCTAATCAGCCCCAGCATTTT.

The chain uses TRBV30 and TRBJ1-1, with D possibly TRBD1 on 6 matching bases. CDR1 is GTSNPN, CDR2 SVGIG, per germline (reference sequence). Trimming shortened V by 8 bases and J by 4 bases, and 17 bases separated the two germline ends. This CDR3 is 13 amino acids long. The CDR3 bases are TGTGCCCGGAAGGGGGGGGCCAGCACTGAAGCTTTCTTT. It codes for CARKGGASTEAFF.